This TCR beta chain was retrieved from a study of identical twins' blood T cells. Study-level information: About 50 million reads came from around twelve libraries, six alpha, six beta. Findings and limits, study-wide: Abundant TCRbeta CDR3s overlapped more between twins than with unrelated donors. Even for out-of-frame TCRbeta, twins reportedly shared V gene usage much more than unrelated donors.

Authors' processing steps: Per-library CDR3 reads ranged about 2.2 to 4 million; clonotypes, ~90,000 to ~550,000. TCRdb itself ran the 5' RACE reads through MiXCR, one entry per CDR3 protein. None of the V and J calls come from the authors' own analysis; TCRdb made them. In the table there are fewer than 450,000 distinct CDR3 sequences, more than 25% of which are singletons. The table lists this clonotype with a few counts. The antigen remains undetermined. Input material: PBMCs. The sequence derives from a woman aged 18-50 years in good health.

The CDR3 here is CASSPPNYKTDTQYF. CDR3 coding DNA: TGTGCCAGCTCACCACCGAACTATAAGACAGATACGCAGTATTTT. The chain joins TRBV18 to TRBJ2-3; D not resolved. This CDR3 spans 15 amino acids. Trimming removed 0 bases from V and 3 bases from J, with 10 bases in between. CDR1 KGHSH and CDR2 LQKENI come from the germline V gene.